These 28 T cell receptor beta chains came from one sample sequenced in a study of blood T cells in healthy people across ages. A second PCR of 7 to 11 cycles used a sample-barcoded 5' primer and a J-beta primer mix. A single record per CDR3 protein comes from TCRdb applying MiXCR to the 5' RACE reads. The top ten clones hold approximately 10% of a sample with approximately 1.5 million distinct CDR3 sequences, about 31% of them seen once. The sample taken for sequencing was blood. The receptors originated from a woman in her thirties in good health.

Only a few counts were recorded for this clonotype. This chain links TRBV7-9 with TRBJ1-1; D unclear. Trimming shortened V by 2 bases and J by 6 bases, and 10 bases separated the two germline ends. This CDR3 is 13 amino acids long. Germline CDR1 is SEHNR and CDR2 is FQNEAQ (reference sequence). The CDR3 here is CASSLPYPPEAFF. As DNA, the CDR3 is TGTGCCAGCAGCTTACCGTACCCACCTGAAGCTTTCTTT.

This clonotype was detected a few times. CDR3 protein: CSALLAGVGGQPQHF. As DNA, the CDR3 is TGCAGTGCTCTACTCGCAGGGGTGGGGGGTCAGCCCCAGCATTTT. The chain joins TRBV20-1 to TRBJ1-5, with D maybe TRBD1 (6 bases). Trimming removed 5 bases at V and 6 bases at J, with 20 bases between. There are 15 residues in the CDR3. Germline CDR1 is DFQATT and CDR2 is SNEGSKA (reference sequence).

This clonotype was recorded at least ten times. The gene calls are TRBV4-1 and TRBJ2-7, with D perhaps TRBD1 (6 bases). Between the trimmed V and J ends, which lost 0 bases and 6 bases, there was a span of 15 bases. This CDR3 is 15 amino acids long. CDR1 is MGHRA and CDR2 is YSYEKL in the germline V gene. CDR3 residues: CASSQDLGEGVEQYF. CDR3 coding DNA: TGCGCCAGCAGCCAAGATCTTGGAGAGGGGGTCGAGCAGTACTTC.

This rearrangement joins TRBV29-1 to TRBJ1-2, with TRBD1 as a possible D gene (6 bases). V gave up 8 bases and J gave up 2 bases, with 18 bases separating them. The CDR3 has 14 amino acids. Germline V gene data show CDR1 as SQVTM and CDR2 as ANQGSEA. Here the CDR3 reads CSPVEGGVNYGYTF. The CDR3, as DNA: TGCAGCCCTGTTGAGGGGGGGGTGAACTATGGCTACACCTTC.

The chain recombines TRBV12-5 with TRBJ2-1, with TRBD1 matching 7 bases. With 5 bases clipped from V and 10 bases from J, the junction kept 14 bases outside the gene matches. CDR3 size: 15 residues. Germline CDR1 is LGHNT and CDR2 is FRNRAP. In DNA form, the CDR3 reads TGTGCTAGTGGTACACAGGGGTCGCTATCAGGGGAGCAGTTCTTC. It translates to CASGTQGSLSGEQFF.

This rearrangement joins TRBV3-1 to TRBJ2-6; TRBD1 is a possible D gene (5 bases). V lost 4 bases and J lost 0, with 10 bases in between. This CDR3 region has 16 residues. Germline assignment: CDR1 LGHDT and CDR2 YNNKEL (reference sequence). The CDR3 loop reads CASSLHRSSGANVLTF. CDR3 nucleotides: TGTGCCAGCAGCCTCCACAGGAGCTCTGGGGCCAACGTCCTGACTTTC.

This clonotype was seen a few times. This chain links TRBV2 with TRBJ1-1; no firm D call. In germline, CDR1 is SNHLY, CDR2 FYNNEI. The CDR3 runs 12 residues. V dropped 6 bases and J dropped 11 bases, with 16 bases sitting between them. CDR3 DNA: TGTGCCAGCAGCGAAATCAGAAGTGGGGCTTTCTTT. Its protein is CASSEIRSGAFF.

The V and J genes are TRBV9 and TRBJ2-3, with TRBD1 identical over 10 bases. The ends lost 2 bases at V and 4 bases at J; junction bases unmatched: 4. The germline CDR1 and CDR2 sequences are SGDLS and YYNGEE. The CDR3 is made up of 15 amino acids. CDR3 bases: TGTGCCAGCAGCGTCGGGACAGGGGTGGCAGATACGCAGTATTTT. The encoded protein is CASSVGTGVADTQYF.

In its sample, this clonotype was seen many times. The chain joins TRBV5-1 to TRBJ2-7; D may be TRBD1 (6 bases). V dropped 4 bases and J dropped 0 bases, with 8 bases sitting between them. Germline loops: CDR1 SGHRS, CDR2 YFSETQ. This CDR3 is 13 amino acids long. The CDR3 protein is CASSRTDSYEQYF. In nucleotides, the CDR3 is TGCGCCAGCAGCAGGACAGACTCCTACGAGCAGTACTTC. Using reference TRBV5-1 and TRBJ2-7 for the parts outside the CDR3, the full variable domain is KAGVTQTPRYLIKTRGQQVTLSCSPISGHRSVSWYQQTPGQGLQFLFEYFSETQRNKGNFPGRFSGRQFSNSRSEMNVSTLELGDSALYLCASSRTDSYEQYFGPGTRLTVT.

This clonotype was observed a handful of times. The chain couples TRBV7-8 to TRBJ2-5; 13 bases fit TRBD2. The J call may be mistaken, given a closer DNA end match to TRBJ2-7. Germline V gene data show CDR1 as SGHVS and CDR2 as FQNEAQ. CDR3 length: 14 amino acids. CDR3 region: CASRGWTSGGEQYF. In DNA, the CDR3 is TGTGCCAGCAGGGGGTGGACTAGCGGGGGCGAGCAGTACTTC.

This clonotype has a handful of counts. The V call is TRBV6-1, the J call TRBJ1-4, with D unclear. The CDR3 covers 14 residues. V was trimmed by 1 base and J by 4 bases, leaving 7 bases between them. Germline lookup yields CDR1 MNHNS and CDR2 SASEGT. CDR3 bases: TGTGCCAGCAGTGAAGGCAGTTTTAATGAAAAACTGTTTTTT. Its translation is CASSEGSFNEKLFF.

The rearrangement links TRBV28 to TRBJ2-4; D remains unclear. CDR1 and CDR2 from the germline V gene are MDHEN and SYDVKM. Trimming removed 3 bases at V and 6 bases at J, with 12 bases between. This CDR3 comprises 14 residues. Here the CDR3 reads CASSFDRSRNIQYF. CDR3 in DNA: TGTGCCAGCAGTTTTGACCGGTCTAGAAACATTCAGTACTTC.

To note about this clonotype: Relative to the germline gene, one junction end is altered; a read error may explain this. CDR3 bases: TGTGCCGGCAGCTTGGACATCACTGAAGCTTTCTTT. It codes for CAGSLDITEAFF. This chain connects TRBV5-5 to TRBJ1-1, with D possibly TRBD1 on 5 matching bases. The CDR3 sequence is 12 residues long. In germline, CDR1 is SGHKS, CDR2 YYEKEE (reference sequence). The full variable domain, in which reference TRBV5-5 and TRBJ1-1 provide the parts outside the CDR3, is DAGVTQSPTHLIKTRGQQVTLRCSPISGHKSVSWYQQVLGQGPQFIFQYYEKEERGRGNFPDRFSARQFPNYSSELNVNALLLGDSALYLCAGSLDITEAFFGQGTRLTVV.

This clonotype was recorded a few times. The chain carries TRBV5-5 and TRBJ1-1, with unresolved D. Trimming took off 4 bases at V and 2 bases at J, with 12 bases between the two ends. The CDR3 has 14 residues. Germline V gene lookup returns CDR1 SGHKS and CDR2 YYEKEE (reference sequence). As DNA, the CDR3 is TGTGCCAGCAGCCTCGTAGGGAAAAACACTGAAGCTTTCTTT. Translation gives CASSLVGKNTEAFF.

The rearrangement links TRBV20-1 to TRBJ1-6; 10 bases fit TRBD1. The length of the CDR3 is 15 residues. The germline CDR1 and CDR2 sequences are DFQATT and SNEGSKA (reference sequence). Unmatched junction bases numbered 14, after V lost 5 bases and J lost 13 bases. The CDR3 nucleotides read TGCAGTGCTCGTCAACCGGGACAGGGGACCGGGCCCCTCCACTTT. It codes for CSARQPGQGTGPLHF.

V and J are TRBV10-2 and TRBJ2-7, with no clear D. The CDR3 contains 11 residues. With 7 bases removed from V and 9 bases from J, the gap between germline ends came to 13 bases. From germline, CDR1 is WSHSY and CDR2 SAAADI. The CDR3: CASTSMGSQYF. The CDR3 DNA sequence: TGCGCCAGCACCTCGATGGGTTCGCAGTACTTC.

This clonotype occurred a few times. This chain uses TRBV12-3 or TRBV12-4 with TRBJ2-3; TRBD1 is a possible D gene (6 bases). Trimming took off 6 bases at V and 4 bases at J, with 17 bases between the two ends. This CDR3 comprises 15 residues. The CDR3 spells CASSPTQGFSDTQYF. As DNA, the CDR3 is TGTGCCAGCAGCCCCACACAGGGATTTTCAGATACGCAGTATTTT.

The CDR3 here is CSARPQLVNEQFF. DNA of the CDR3: TGCAGTGCTAGACCCCAACTCGTCAATGAGCAGTTCTTC. The chain joins TRBV20-1 to TRBJ2-1; the D is unclear. Germline V gene sequence: CDR1 DFQATT, CDR2 SNEGSKA (reference sequence). There are 13 residues in the CDR3. Trimming removed 2 bases from V and 6 bases from J, with 11 bases in between.

J is TRBJ2-3 and V is TRBV3-1, with unresolved D. The V end lost 6 bases, the J end lost 6 bases, and 16 bases lay between the germline ends. The germline V gene encodes CDR1 LGHDT and CDR2 YNNKEL (reference sequence). The CDR3 consists of 14 residues. The CDR3 DNA reads as TGTGCCAGCAGTTCTCAAACTCGTGCCGATACGCAGTATTTT. Its protein product is CASSSQTRADTQYF.

This sequence joins TRBV29-1 and TRBJ2-3; 7 bases agree with TRBD1. CDR3 length: 13 residues. CDR1 and CDR2 from the germline V gene are SQVTM and ANQGSEA. The trim removed 6 bases at V and 6 bases at J, leaving 9 bases unmatched. CDR3 nucleotide sequence: TGCAGCGTCGAGGACAGGCAAGGCGATACGCAGTATTTT. Translation gives CSVEDRQGDTQYF.

This chain uses TRBV27 with TRBJ1-6; 7 bases are shared with TRBD1. After removal of 7 bases from V and 2 bases from J, the junction contained 5 bases not matched to a gene. CDR3 size: 15 residues. CDR1 MNHEY and CDR2 SMNVEV come from the germline V gene (reference sequence). As DNA, the CDR3 is TGTGCCAGCAAGACAGGGTCAACCTATAATTCACCCCTCCACTTT. Translated: CASKTGSTYNSPLHF.

The chain combines TRBV7-9 with TRBJ2-7; D ambiguous. Looked up from germline, CDR1 is SEHNR and CDR2 is FQNEAQ (reference sequence). CDR3 length equals 15 residues. V lost 3 bases and J lost 2, with 14 bases in between. The CDR3, as DNA: TGTGCCAGCAGCTTTACGCCGGACCCAGCCTACGAGCAGTACTTC. Protein sequence: CASSFTPDPAYEQYF.

The V and J genes are TRBV12-3 or TRBV12-4 and TRBJ2-2; D ambiguous. The CDR3 sequence is 15 residues long. Trimming stripped 3 bases from V and 5 bases from J, with 13 bases between. The CDR3 is CASSFWQKATGELFF. The CDR3 coding sequence is TGTGCCAGCAGTTTTTGGCAGAAAGCAACCGGGGAGCTGTTTTTT.

CDR3 residues: CAWMEGGYGYTF. The CDR3 bases are TGTGCCTGGATGGAGGGAGGCTATGGCTACACCTTC. This chain uses TRBV30 with TRBJ1-2; no definite D call. CDR1 and CDR2 from the germline V gene are GTSNPN and SVGIG (reference sequence). This CDR3 comprises 12 residues. The ends were cut back, 4 bases at V and 4 bases at J, with 10 bases in the middle.

V gene TRBV25-1 combines with J gene TRBJ2-5, with 10 bases that match TRBD2. The CDR3 length is 12 residues. V trimming: 11 bases; J trimming: 4 bases; junction bases outside the gene matches: 4. Germline V gene sequence: CDR1 MGHDK, CDR2 SYGVNS. DNA of the CDR3: TGTGCCTCAACTAGCGGGACAGAGACCCAGTACTTC. Protein product: CASTSGTETQYF.

This clonotype occurred a few times. The chain has TRBV29-1 and TRBJ2-3; no clear D. V was pared by 3 bases and J by 0 bases, with 13 bases between. In germline, CDR1 is SQVTM, CDR2 ANQGSEA. This CDR3 region has 15 residues. CDR3 in DNA: TGCAGCGTTGATGGGTGGAATCCTAGCACAGATACGCAGTATTTT. This codes for CSVDGWNPSTDTQYF.

The rearrangement uses TRBV20-1 and TRBJ2-4; D gene uncertain. Trimming removed 1 base at V and 2 bases at J, with 6 bases between. Per the germline V gene, CDR1 is DFQATT and CDR2 is SNEGSKA (reference sequence). The CDR3 runs 13 residues. This CDR3 is CSARGRTKNIQYF. For the CDR3, the DNA is TGCAGTGCTAGAGGCAGAACCAAAAACATTCAGTACTTC.

The chain recombines TRBV25-1 with TRBJ2-7; the D gene could be TRBD1 or TRBD2 (5 bases each). The CDR3 length is 15 residues. Deletions cut 3 bases from V and 2 bases from J, with 14 bases between. Germline V gives CDR1 MGHDK, CDR2 SYGVNS. The CDR3 reads CASSDRDLYPYEQYF. The CDR3 DNA follows: TGTGCCAGCAGTGACCGGGACCTATACCCCTACGAGCAGTACTTC.